Each of the 31 T cell receptor beta chains below was sequenced from the same sample in a study of T cells in Graves' hyperthyroidism and ophthalmopathy. Researchers took RNA transcripts and amplified the TCR beta CDR3 regions from them. A first-round RT-PCR of the TCR CDR3 used the HTBI primer set. One entry per CDR3 protein, called by TCRdb with MiXCR from the multiplex PCR reads. The sample has about 210,000 distinct CDR3 sequences, 17% seen once. The sample taken for sequencing was blood. The source of these receptors is a man between 50 and 59 years old with Graves' hyperthyroidism.

This clonotype was seen a few times. The chain is built from TRBV9 and TRBJ2-3, with D perhaps matching TRBD1 (6 bases). Germline CDR1 and CDR2: SGDLS and YYNGEE. This CDR3 has 15 amino acids. Trimming left V 2 bases short and J 0 bases short, with 10 bases between. This CDR3 is CASSVRQASTDTQYF. CDR3 coding DNA: TGTGCCAGCAGCGTCAGACAGGCGAGCACAGATACGCAGTATTTT. The variable domain in full, completed from reference TRBV9 and TRBJ2-3, reads DSGVTQTPKHLITATGQRVTLRCSPRSGDLSVYWYQQSLDQGLQFLIQYYNGEERAKGNILERFSAQQFPDLHSELNLSSLELGDSALYFCASSVRQASTDTQYFGPGTRLTVL.

This clonotype was observed a few times. V usage is TRBV25-1 and J usage is TRBJ2-1; TRBD1 agrees at 9 bases. Germline V gene data show CDR1 as MGHDK and CDR2 as SYGVNS. V trimming: 4 bases; J trimming: 10 bases; junction bases outside the gene matches: 8. The CDR3 consists of 14 residues. The CDR3 here is CASSAPDRGDEQFF. The CDR3 DNA follows: TGTGCCAGCAGTGCCCCGGACAGGGGAGACGAGCAGTTCTTC.

This clonotype appeared many times. The rearrangement links TRBV25-1 to TRBJ1-1; D not resolved. Germline values: CDR1 MGHDK, CDR2 SYGVNS. This CDR3 region has 14 residues. V shed 3 bases and J shed 4 bases, with 12 bases lying between them. DNA for the CDR3: TGTGCCAGCAGTGACCCCGGTGAGACCACTGAAGCTTTCTTT. It translates to CASSDPGETTEAFF.

This clonotype has ten or more counts. V usage is TRBV28 and J usage is TRBJ1-5; no clear D. CDR1 MDHEN and CDR2 SYDVKM come from the germline V gene. Trimming removed 3 bases from V and 2 bases from J, with 11 bases in between. The CDR3 length is 15 residues. This chain's CDR3 is CASSFINKGNQPQHF. CDR3 nucleotide sequence: TGTGCCAGCAGTTTCATCAACAAAGGCAATCAGCCCCAGCATTTT.

This clonotype was detected a few times. The chain joins TRBV5-8 to TRBJ1-2; 12 bases are a match to TRBD1. J lost 7 bases, V lost 4 bases, and 8 bases had no gene match. Per the germline V gene, CDR1 is SGHTS and CDR2 is YDEGEE. CDR3 length: 15 residues. CDR3 amino acids: CASSPWGQGASGYTF. The CDR3 DNA is TGTGCCAGCAGCCCCTGGGGACAGGGGGCCTCTGGCTACACCTTC. Complete variable domain (other parts from reference TRBV5-8 and TRBJ1-2): EAGVTQSPTHLIKTRGQQATLRCSPISGHTSVYWYQQALGLGLQFLLWYDEGEERNRGNFPPRFSGRQFPNYSSELNVNALELEDSALYLCASSPWGQGASGYTFGSGTRLTVV.

The chain employs TRBV7-2 and TRBJ2-7; D possibly uses TRBD1 or TRBD2 (5 bases each). The CDR3 consists of 16 residues. Germline lookup yields CDR1 SGHTA and CDR2 FQGNSA. V was clipped by 0 bases and J by 2 bases, with 14 bases between them. The CDR3 spells CASSLAAAGRAYEQYF. The CDR3 DNA follows: TGTGCCAGCAGCTTAGCGGCGGCAGGGAGAGCCTACGAGCAGTACTTC.

This clonotype was detected ten times or more. V gene TRBV11-2 combines with J gene TRBJ1-1; 7 bases fit TRBD1. V lost 5 bases to trimming and J lost 0 bases; unmatched junction nucleotides: 3. The CDR3 has 14 amino acids. Germline V gene sequence: CDR1 SGHAT, CDR2 FQNNGV. For the CDR3, the DNA is TGTGCCAGCAGCCCGACAGGGTTGAACACTGAAGCTTTCTTT. The encoded protein is CASSPTGLNTEAFF.

This clonotype was observed at least ten times. This sequence joins TRBV28 and TRBJ2-5, with a tentative D call TRBD2 (6 bases). Trimming removed 7 bases at V and 5 bases at J, with 20 bases between. The CDR3 sequence is 15 residues long. Germline CDR1 reads MDHEN; CDR2 reads SYDVKM. The CDR3 DNA sequence: TGTGCCAGCAAGCCCGGGGCGGGGAGATGGGAGACCCAGTACTTC. This encodes CASKPGAGRWETQYF.

In this sample, this clonotype turned up many times. The rearrangement joins TRBV7-9 to TRBJ2-7; 11 bases are a match to TRBD2. V lost 5 bases and J lost 7; bases outside the gene matches: 10. The CDR3 extends over 15 amino acids. The germline gives CDR1 SEHNR, CDR2 FQNEAQ (reference sequence). DNA for the CDR3: TGTGCCAGCAGCCCTCGTAGCGGGAGGGCCGTAGAGCAGTACTTC. Its translation: CASSPRSGRAVEQYF.

This clonotype showed up just a few times. The chain joins TRBV14 to TRBJ2-4, with TRBD2 matching 10 bases. The length of the CDR3 is 15 residues. V lost 2 bases to trimming and J lost 6 bases; unmatched junction nucleotides: 4. Germline lookup yields CDR1 SGHDN and CDR2 FVKESK. CDR3 loop: CASSQRGLAANIQYF. CDR3 nucleotides: TGTGCCAGCAGCCAAAGAGGACTAGCGGCAAACATTCAGTACTTC.

The chain uses TRBV28 and TRBJ2-1; 9 nucleotides align to TRBD1. CDR3 length: 13 residues. V dropped 4 bases and J dropped 7; count of bases not matched to a gene: 2. Germline lookup yields CDR1 MDHEN and CDR2 SYDVKM. The CDR3: CASSWDRVNEQFF. Written as DNA, the CDR3 is TGTGCCAGCAGTTGGGACAGGGTTAATGAGCAGTTCTTC.

The chain uses TRBV6-1 and TRBJ2-3; D may correspond to TRBD1 or TRBD2 (5 bases each). The CDR3 is 14 amino acids. V was trimmed by 11 bases and J by 1 base, leaving 16 bases between them. Germline assignment: CDR1 MNHNS and CDR2 SASEGT. CDR3 bases: TGTGCCGGGTCTCGGGACGGGGGCACAGATACGCAGTATTTT. Translating it yields CAGSRDGGTDTQYF.

The V gene is TRBV19, the J gene TRBJ2-5; 7 bases fit TRBD2. With 3 bases clipped from V and 5 bases from J, the junction kept 3 bases outside the gene matches. Germline V CDR1 and CDR2: LNHDA, SQIVND (reference sequence). The CDR3 spans 13 residues. The CDR3 loop is CASSMVRGETQYF. DNA of the CDR3: TGTGCCAGTAGTATGGTGCGGGGGGAGACCCAGTACTTC.

This clonotype was seen a few times. The chain combines TRBV20-1 with TRBJ2-4; possible D gene TRBD2, 6 bases. Germline values: CDR1 DFQATT, CDR2 SNEGSKA (reference sequence). The CDR3 is made up of 13 amino acids. V lost 1 base, J lost 3 bases, and 7 bases lay in between. In DNA, the CDR3 is TGCAGTGCTAGAGGGCGGGGCAAAAACATTCAGTACTTC. The encoded protein is CSARGRGKNIQYF.

This clonotype has more than one count but fewer than ten. The chain recombines TRBV7-2 with TRBJ2-1; 11 bases line up with TRBD2. The CDR3 is made up of 17 amino acids. Per the germline V gene, CDR1 is SGHTA and CDR2 is FQGNSA. Unmatched junction bases numbered 4, after V lost 3 bases and J lost 0 bases. The CDR3 DNA follows: TGTGCCAGCAGCTTTACTAGCGGGAGCCTCTCCTACAATGAGCAGTTCTTC. Translating gives CASSFTSGSLSYNEQFF.

This clonotype has more than one count but fewer than ten. The CDR3 DNA reads TGTGCCATCAGAGGGACAGGAAAGGGATACGAGCAGTACTTC. It translates to CAIRGTGKGYEQYF. The chain couples TRBV10-3 to TRBJ2-7; 8 bases line up with TRBD1. With V trimmed by 6 bases and J by 4 bases, 8 bases remained unmatched. Looked up from germline, CDR1 is ENHRY and CDR2 is SYGVKD. This CDR3 is 14 amino acids long.

This clonotype was recorded many times. This rearrangement joins TRBV2 to TRBJ2-4, with TRBD2 matching over 16 bases. V was pared by 6 bases and J by 1 base, with 6 bases of the junction left unmatched. CDR1 SNHLY and CDR2 FYNNEI come from the germline V gene. This CDR3 comprises 18 residues. The CDR3 protein is CASRMGLAGGLAKNIQYF. The CDR3 DNA is TGTGCCAGCAGGATGGGACTAGCGGGAGGGCTGGCCAAAAACATTCAGTACTTC.

This clonotype was counted only a few times. Mismatch with germline at one junction end may stem from a read error. V is TRBV7-7 and J is TRBJ2-7; TRBD1 might be the D (6 bases). The CDR3 sequence is 13 residues long. Germline-derived CDR1 and CDR2 are SSHAT and FNYEAQ (reference sequence). CDR3 sequence reads: CASSYRAEGEQYF. CDR3 DNA: TGTGCTAGCAGCTACAGGGCCGAGGGAGAGCAGTACTTC.

CDR3: CASSLAAGGGYTF. As DNA, the CDR3 is TGTGCCAGCAGCTTAGCAGCCGGCGGGGGCTACACCTTC. The rearrangement uses TRBV7-9 and TRBJ1-2; D is uncertain. CDR1 SEHNR and CDR2 FQNEAQ come from the germline V gene (reference sequence). The CDR3 spans 13 residues. V dropped 0 bases and J dropped 8 bases, with 10 bases sitting between them.

This clonotype was recorded many times. The V call is TRBV6-1, the J call TRBJ2-1; D unclear. V lost 3 bases to trimming and J lost 4 bases, with 7 bases between them. CDR3 length equals 13 residues. The germline V gene has CDR1 MNHNS and CDR2 SASEGT. The CDR3 coding sequence is TGTGCCAGCAGTGAGCCAGCTTACAATGAGCAGTTCTTC. Translating gives CASSEPAYNEQFF.

This rearrangement joins TRBV15 to TRBJ1-1; D remains unclear. CDR1 is LNHNV, CDR2 YYDKDF, per germline (reference sequence). CDR3 length equals 13 residues. Trimming removed 6 bases from V and 0 bases from J, with 8 bases in between. The CDR3 sequence is CATRTFMNTEAFF. For the CDR3, the DNA is TGTGCCACCAGGACGTTTATGAACACTGAAGCTTTCTTT.

This clonotype was counted ten times or more. The rearrangement joins TRBV20-1 to TRBJ2-2, with D possibly being TRBD2 (5 bases). The germline gives CDR1 DFQATT, CDR2 SNEGSKA (reference sequence). The CDR3 extends over 14 amino acids. The V end was cut by 6 bases, the J end by 2 bases, with 13 bases between. CDR3 sequence: CSAVGLLNTGELFF. CDR3 DNA sequence: TGCAGTGCGGTTGGACTGCTTAACACCGGGGAGCTGTTTTTT.

This clonotype was seen a few times. J is TRBJ2-3 and V is TRBV20-1; D perhaps matches TRBD1 (5 bases). CDR1 and CDR2 (germline): DFQATT, SNEGSKA (reference sequence). CDR3 length: 13 residues. V gave up 3 bases and J gave up 1 base, with 8 bases separating them. The DNA for the CDR3 is TGCAGTGCTAGGACAGTCGGCACAGATACGCAGTATTTT. It is translated as CSARTVGTDTQYF.

This clonotype was counted a few times. J is TRBJ2-7 and V is TRBV28; D is unclear. The CDR3 is made up of 14 amino acids. Germline-derived CDR1 and CDR2 are MDHEN and SYDVKM. V lost 2 bases and J 6 bases, leaving 14 bases between the germline ends. CDR3 DNA: TGTGCCAGCAGTTTAGGGCAGAACCGACCCGAGCAGTACTTC. It is translated as CASSLGQNRPEQYF.

On this clonotype: This could be a read error, since a much larger clone is one nucleotide away. The gene calls are TRBV7-9 and TRBJ2-3, with D uncertain. The CDR3 is made up of 14 amino acids. V gave up 5 bases and J gave up 2 bases, with 11 bases separating them. Germline assignment: CDR1 SEHNR and CDR2 FQNEAQ (reference sequence). The CDR3 sequence: CASSATLSTDTQYF. The CDR3 DNA follows: TGTGCCAGCAGCGCGACACTTTCCACAGATACGCAGTATTTT.

The chain is built from TRBV6-2 or TRBV6-3 and TRBJ2-2; 8 bases line up with TRBD2. This CDR3 contains 12 residues. Per the germline V gene, CDR1 is MNHEY and CDR2 is SVGEGT. J gave up 8 bases and V 8 bases, and 4 bases lay outside the gene matches. The CDR3 sequence is CASRGGGGELFF. CDR3 nucleotide sequence: TGTGCCAGCCGGGGGGGGGGGGGGGAGCTGTTTTTT.

This rearrangement joins TRBV5-1 to TRBJ2-1; TRBD1 agrees at 9 bases. The CDR3 contains 17 residues. Trimming cost V 3 bases and J 0 bases; bases outside gene matches: 7. Per the germline V gene, CDR1 is SGHRS and CDR2 is YFSETQ. The CDR3 DNA reads as TGCGCCAGCAGCTCACTCCCGGGACAGGGCTCCTACAATGAGCAGTTCTTC. This gives the protein CASSSLPGQGSYNEQFF.

This chain links TRBV28 with TRBJ1-1; no definite D call. The CDR3 has 14 amino acids. The V gene lost 5 bases and the J gene lost 4 bases, with 14 bases spanning the gap. Per the germline V gene, CDR1 is MDHEN and CDR2 is SYDVKM. CDR3 coding DNA: TGTGCCAGCAGTACCCCGGGGAAGATCACTGAAGCTTTCTTT. Encoded protein: CASSTPGKITEAFF.

This clonotype came up many times. The chain carries TRBV7-3 and TRBJ1-1; D gene ambiguous. The CDR3 has 13 amino acids. V was pared by 2 bases and J by 1 base, with 5 bases between. Germline V CDR1 and CDR2: SGHTA, FQGTGA. The CDR3 DNA reads as TGTGCCAGCAGCTTAGTCCCGAACACTGAAGCTTTCTTT. Protein product: CASSLVPNTEAFF.

The sample holds many counts of this clonotype. The genes are TRBV28 and TRBJ1-5; maybe TRBD1 (5 bases). This CDR3 region has 14 residues. The germline V gene has CDR1 MDHEN and CDR2 SYDVKM. Trimming took 5 bases from V and 9 from J, leaving 17 bases between them. The CDR3 loop is CASSPRQPALPQHF. The CDR3 nucleotides are TGTGCCAGCAGTCCCAGACAGCCCGCCCTGCCCCAGCATTTT.

This chain joins TRBV4-1 and TRBJ2-7; D ambiguous. This CDR3 is 13 amino acids long. The germline V gene encodes CDR1 MGHRA and CDR2 YSYEKL. Between the trimmed V and J ends, which lost 6 bases and 5 bases, there was a span of 14 bases. The DNA for the CDR3 is TGCGCCAGCAGTCCCTACCGTAATGACGAGCAGTACTTC. Amino acids: CASSPYRNDEQYF.